A selection of T cell receptor beta chains follows, all from one sample in a study of Graves' ophthalmopathy and Graves' hyperthyroidism. In TCRdb, the multiplex PCR reads were re-called with MiXCR into one record per CDR3 protein. Of over 500,000 distinct CDR3 sequences listed, 22% were seen once; the top ten hold around 6.9%. Sample: peripheral blood. These receptors originate from a woman younger than 30 with stable Graves' hyperthyroidism. Some clones in this sample may be carry-over from other donors' samples. Each CDR3 is given without its conserved first and last residue. The D gene is left open where the match is weak.

V: TRBV7-9; J: TRBJ1-1; D: -; CDR3: ASSPRVFEAF
V: TRBV25-1; J: TRBJ1-6; D: TRBD1; CDR3: ASSSGTGVRAPLH
V: TRBV10-3; J: TRBJ2-7; D: -; CDR3: AISQGYEQY
V: TRBV29-1; J: TRBJ1-5; D: TRBD1; CDR3: SVRQGTQPQH
V: TRBV11-2; J: TRBJ2-2; D: -; CDR3: ASSSGQWNTGELF
V: TRBV27; J: TRBJ1-2; D: -; CDR3: ASSFLGRTLGYT
V: TRBV6-2/TRBV6-3; J: TRBJ2-7; D: -; CDR3: ATRLDLPSYEQY
V: TRBV27; J: TRBJ2-1; D: TRBD2; CDR3: ASSLSERGGRHEQF
V: TRBV6-1; J: TRBJ2-2; D: -; CDR3: ASMYTGELF
V: TRBV6-1; J: TRBJ2-2; D: TRBD2; CDR3: AILAGVDTGELF
V: TRBV19; J: TRBJ1-5; D: -; CDR3: ASRPDSPIVGNQPQH
V: TRBV4-1; J: TRBJ2-7; D: -; CDR3: ASSQGAGNSDYEQY
V: TRBV6-1; J: TRBJ2-2; D: -; CDR3: ASTEGGGLTGELF
V: TRBV20-1; J: TRBJ1-1; D: TRBD1; CDR3: STPGQPFTEAF
V: TRBV11-2; J: TRBJ1-2; D: TRBD1; CDR3: ASSRGQGIGGYT
V: TRBV15; J: TRBJ1-2; D: -; CDR3: ATSSANYGYT
V: TRBV18; J: TRBJ2-5; D: -; CDR3: ASSPSPQETQY
V: TRBV20-1; J: TRBJ2-7; D: -; CDR3: SARPPYQASYEQY
V: TRBV6-1; J: TRBJ1-6; D: TRBD1; CDR3: ASRWTGLYSPLH
V: TRBV4-2; J: TRBJ2-5; D: TRBD2; CDR3: ASSQDLATSGRGETQY
V: TRBV19; J: TRBJ1-5; D: TRBD1; CDR3: ASSFPGQGSQPQH
V: TRBV28; J: TRBJ2-7; D: -; CDR3: ASSTDSRPYEQY
V: TRBV6-1; J: TRBJ2-7; D: TRBD2; CDR3: ASSHRTSGAYEQY
V: TRBV20-1; J: TRBJ2-2; D: -; CDR3: SARRGHFTGELF
V: TRBV6-2/TRBV6-3; J: TRBJ2-5; D: -; CDR3: ASVDSPTLETQY
V: TRBV5-1; J: TRBJ2-7; D: TRBD2; CDR3: ASSPQPGLAGYEQY
V: TRBV6-1; J: TRBJ2-2; D: -; CDR3: ASSRGTAGELF
V: TRBV5-1; J: TRBJ2-2; D: -; CDR3: ASSTTGAGYGELF
V: TRBV20-1; J: TRBJ2-5; D: TRBD2; CDR3: SARDPASGRMLGETQY
V: TRBV28; J: TRBJ1-2; D: -; CDR3: ASSEGTLNYGYT
V: TRBV6-1; J: TRBJ2-2; D: -; CDR3: ASSELSGELF
V: TRBV12-5; J: TRBJ1-1; D: -; CDR3: ASGLSGNTEAF
V: TRBV6-1; J: TRBJ1-3; D: -; CDR3: ASSEVMEASGNTIY
V: TRBV7-6; J: TRBJ1-6; D: -; CDR3: ASSLTDSFYSPLH
V: TRBV15; J: TRBJ2-7; D: -; CDR3: ATSRDATYEQY
V: TRBV7-9; J: TRBJ2-5; D: -; CDR3: ASSLIEGETQY
V: TRBV6-1; J: TRBJ2-5; D: TRBD1; CDR3: ASRAGGLETQY
V: TRBV12-3/TRBV12-4; J: TRBJ2-7; D: TRBD1; CDR3: ASSRTGGVSYEQY
V: TRBV30; J: TRBJ1-5; D: -; CDR3: AWIGNQPQH
V: TRBV6-1; J: TRBJ2-5; D: -; CDR3: ASSAGLVTQETQY
V: TRBV29-1; J: TRBJ2-2; D: -; CDR3: SVAAFERAGELF
V: TRBV7-2; J: TRBJ2-5; D: TRBD2; CDR3: ASSLSGTSEETQY
V: TRBV4-1; J: TRBJ1-2; D: -; CDR3: ASSQDRGDYGYT
V: TRBV12-3/TRBV12-4; J: TRBJ1-1; D: TRBD1; CDR3: ASSLGTGVVNTEAF
V: TRBV29-1; J: TRBJ2-2; D: -; CDR3: SVRRNTGELF
V: TRBV4-1; J: TRBJ1-1; D: TRBD1; CDR3: ASSRSLGQGLNTEAF